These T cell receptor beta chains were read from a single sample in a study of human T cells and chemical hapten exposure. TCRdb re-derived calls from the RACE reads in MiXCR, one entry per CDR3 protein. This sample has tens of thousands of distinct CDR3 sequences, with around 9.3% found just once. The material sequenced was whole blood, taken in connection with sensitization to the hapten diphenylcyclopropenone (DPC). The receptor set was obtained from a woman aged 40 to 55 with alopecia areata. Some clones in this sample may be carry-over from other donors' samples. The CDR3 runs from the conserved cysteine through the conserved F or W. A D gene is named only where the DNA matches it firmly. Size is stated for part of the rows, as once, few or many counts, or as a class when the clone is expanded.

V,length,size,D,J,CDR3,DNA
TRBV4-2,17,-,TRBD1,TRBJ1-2,CASSQGGTGTGVHGYTF,TGTGCCAGCAGCCAGGGCGGGACCGGGACAGGGGTCCATGGCTACACCTTC
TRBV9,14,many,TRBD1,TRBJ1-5,CASSVGQSDQPQHF,TGTGCCAGCAGCGTGGGACAGTCCGATCAGCCCCAGCATTTT
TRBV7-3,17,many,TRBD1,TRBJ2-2,CASSLMRTGLNTGELFF,TGTGCCAGCAGCTTAATGAGGACAGGGCTGAACACCGGGGAGCTGTTTTTT
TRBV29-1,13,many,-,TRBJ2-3,CSGDGGGTDTQYF,TGCAGCGGGGATGGGGGAGGCACAGATACGCAGTATTTT
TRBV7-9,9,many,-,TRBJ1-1,CASPSEAFF,TGTGCCAGCCCATCTGAAGCTTTCTTT
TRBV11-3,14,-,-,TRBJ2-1,CASSPRDSYNEQFF,TGTGCCAGCAGCCCCCGGGACTCCTACAATGAGCAGTTCTTC
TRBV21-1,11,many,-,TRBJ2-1,CASSLRGEQFF,TGTGCCAGCAGTTTGAGGGGTGAGCAGTTCTTC
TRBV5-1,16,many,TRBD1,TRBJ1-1,CASSAEQGQLNTEAFF,TGCGCCAGCAGCGCGGAACAGGGACAGTTGAACACTGAAGCTTTCTTT
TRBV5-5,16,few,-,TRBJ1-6,CASSSASGTPNSPLHF,TGTGCCAGCAGCTCCGCCTCCGGGACCCCTAATTCACCCCTCCACTTT
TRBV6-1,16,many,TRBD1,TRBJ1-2,CASSEAWTGVALGYTF,TGTGCCAGCAGTGAAGCTTGGACAGGAGTCGCTCTAGGCTACACCTTC
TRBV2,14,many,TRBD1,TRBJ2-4,CASSEAKGQSFQYF,TGTGCCAGCAGTGAAGCAAAGGGACAGAGTTTTCAGTACTTC
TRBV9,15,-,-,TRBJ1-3,CASSVGAGPGRTIYF,TGTGCCAGCAGCGTAGGGGCAGGCCCGGGGAGGACCATATATTTT
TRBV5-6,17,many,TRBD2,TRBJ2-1,CASSLGTSGGPHNEQFF,TGTGCCAGCAGCTTGGGAACTAGCGGGGGCCCACACAATGAGCAGTTCTTC
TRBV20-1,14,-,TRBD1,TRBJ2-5,CSANDRGNVRTQYF,TGCAGTGCAAACGACAGGGGGAACGTCAGGACCCAGTACTTC
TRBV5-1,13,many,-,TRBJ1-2,CASSLGTYYGYTF,TGCGCCAGCAGCTTGGGGACATACTATGGCTACACCTTC
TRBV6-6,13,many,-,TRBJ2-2,CASKGGDTGELFF,TGTGCCAGCAAAGGGGGAGACACCGGGGAGCTGTTTTTT
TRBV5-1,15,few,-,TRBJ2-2,CASSLAPKNTGELFF,TGCGCCAGCAGCTTGGCACCCAAGAACACCGGGGAGCTGTTTTTT
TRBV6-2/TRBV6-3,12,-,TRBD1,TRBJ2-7,CASSRQGYEQYF,TGTGCCAGCAGCCGACAGGGCTACGAGCAGTACTTC
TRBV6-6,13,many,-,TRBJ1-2,CASSYNSNYGYTF,TGTGCCAGCAGTTACAACAGTAACTATGGCTACACCTTC
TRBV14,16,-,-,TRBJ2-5,CASSQGWGGVQETQYF,TGTGCCAGCAGCCAAGGATGGGGTGGGGTCCAAGAGACCCAGTACTTC